This T cell receptor beta chain was observed in a study of breast tumors, draining lymph nodes, adjacent tissues (TCRdb year 2016). About the full investigation: In breast cancer patients, the study compared the TCR beta repertoires of tumor, adjacent nontumor tissue and axillary lymph nodes. In human breast cancer, the study set out to assess how tumor, surrounding tissue and draining lymph node repertoires relate to one another and whether T cells might be exchanged between them.

As regards this clonotype: Its antigen is unknown. The CDR3 ends on some other residue instead of the conserved phenylalanine or tryptophan, so this is likely a read error.

Both ends counted, the CDR3 spans 14 residues. Of all the DNA, just the CDR3 is kept, 42 bases in frame from base 1. Germline trimming: 3 bases from V, 5 bases from J; junction bases outside gene matches: 4. According to the germline V gene, CDR1 reads SGHAT and CDR2 reads FQNNGV. Summary of the overall study and its limitations: The study presented the conclusion that tumor T cells originate in lymph nodes as consistent with a hypothesis, not as something directly demonstrated. The data were judged consistent with most tumor T cells deriving from the lymph node and then expanding within tumor tissue. Tumor and nontumor tissue repertoires were significantly more similar in luminal-like than in basal-like breast cancer. T-cell repertoire diversity in tumors was found to be lower than in lymph nodes but higher than in nontumor tissue, and preferential V and J gene usage was observed.

The instrument was an Illumina HiSeq 2000. TCR beta chain libraries were generated through multiplex PCR amplification. High-throughput sequencing was used to analyze the amplified TCR beta chain products. Through fastp at Q25 and MiXCR, TCRdb rebuilt clones from the public reads, retaining in-frame beta chains. Each CDR3 protein gets just one entry, which takes the most common genes and DNA from the rows behind it. The sample profile shows about 21,000 distinct CDR3 sequences; roughly 41% of them were found once. The biggest ten clones account for roughly a quarter of the sample. Sequencing used breast tumor tissue. The origin of this receptor is a female donor with breast cancer. Some clones in this sample may be carry-over from other donors' samples. The chain is assembled from TRBV11-2 and TRBJ2-5, with 9 bases in between that match TRBD1. The DNA sequence is as follows: TGTGCCAGCAGCTTGACAGGGGGAGTGGAGACCCAGTACCTC. This sequence encodes CASSLTGGVETQYL.